The 22 T cell receptor beta chains listed next were all sequenced from one sample in a study of shared clonotypes between healthy human individuals. Clones were sequenced by immunoSEQ multiplex PCR, and TCRdb holds only the in-frame ones, with some missing. The profile covers roughly 2,500,000 clones, with 93% appearing a single time and about 0.39% taken by the ten largest. Sequencing was done on a sample of naive CD4+ T cells from PBMCs. Subset here: CD45RA+ positively selected. The receptors were gathered from a man younger than 30 in good health. Some clones in this sample may be carry-over from other donors' samples.

The gene calls are TRBV7-2 and TRBJ2-7; D unresolved. The CDR3 runs 14 residues. Trimming took off 5 bases at V and 6 bases at J, with 17 bases between the two ends. Germline V gives CDR1 SGHTA, CDR2 FQGNSA. CDR3 amino acids: CASSPRRVKGEQYF. The CDR3 DNA sequence: TGTGCCAGCAGCCCACGTCGCGTAAAGGGCGAGCAGTACTTC.

This clone occurred once. This sequence joins TRBV10-2 and TRBJ2-3; 8 bases are shared with TRBD2. Germline CDR1 and CDR2: WSHSY and SAAADI. Germline trimming cut 7 bases from V and 5 bases from J; bases unmatched to any gene: 11. This CDR3 spans 15 amino acids. CDR3 loop: CASIYGRAGLDTQYF. The CDR3 DNA follows: TGCGCCAGCATTTACGGGAGGGCCGGGTTAGATACGCAGTATTTT.

The gene calls are TRBV28 and TRBJ2-6, with a weak D call TRBD1 (5 bases). Germline assignment: CDR1 MDHEN and CDR2 SYDVKM. The CDR3 loop spans 15 amino acids. V was clipped by 5 bases and J by 2 bases, with 10 bases between them. In nucleotides, the CDR3 is TGTGCCAGCAGTCCCAGGACACCTGGGGCCAACGTCCTGACTTTC. It specifies CASSPRTPGANVLTF.

Here the CDR3 reads CASSEPGQVNSPLHF. Here the CDR3 DNA reads TGTGCCAGCTCTGAGCCGGGACAGGTTAATTCACCCCTCCACTTT. The chain combines TRBV2 with TRBJ1-6; 8 positions agree with TRBD1. Per the germline V gene, CDR1 is SNHLY and CDR2 is FYNNEI. CDR3 length: 15 amino acids. The V and J ends lost 8 bases and 6 bases, in that order; junction bases with no gene match: 9.

The J gene is TRBJ2-1, the V gene TRBV11-3, with a possible D match to TRBD1 (6 bases). Trimming took 6 bases from V and 4 from J, leaving 13 bases between them. The germline V gene encodes CDR1 SGHNT and CDR2 YENEEA. The CDR3 spans 14 residues. The CDR3 DNA follows: TGTGCCAGCAGTAAAGGGGACAAATACAATGAGCAGTTCTTC. Translation: CASSKGDKYNEQFF.

With respect to this clone: Other nucleotide sequences from this sample produce the same CDR3. CDR3 loop: CASSLARDGTDTQYF. The CDR3 coding sequence is TGTGCCAGCAGCTTAGCGAGGGACGGCACAGATACGCAGTATTTT. The chain couples TRBV7-9 to TRBJ2-3; tentatively, D is TRBD1 or TRBD2 (5 bases each). The germline gives CDR1 SEHNR, CDR2 FQNEAQ (reference sequence). The V end was cut by 0 bases, the J end by 1 base, with 8 bases between. This CDR3 contains 15 residues.

This clone was detected once. The chain recombines TRBV20-1 with TRBJ1-1; no reliable D call. Germline V CDR1 and CDR2: DFQATT, SNEGSKA (reference sequence). The CDR3 consists of 11 residues. Trimming cost V 7 bases and J 2 bases, with 8 bases left between them. DNA of the CDR3: TGCAGTGTCGGGCGAAACACTGAAGCTTTCTTT. Protein product: CSVGRNTEAFF.

This clone was seen once. V and J are TRBV7-2 and TRBJ2-1; D may be TRBD1 (6 bases). Trimming took 6 bases from V and 1 from J, leaving 13 bases between them. The germline V gene has CDR1 SGHTA and CDR2 FQGNSA. This CDR3 spans 15 amino acids. CDR3 DNA sequence: TGTGCCAGCAGTTCAGGGGCTCCATCCTACAATGAGCAGTTCTTC. Encoded protein: CASSSGAPSYNEQFF.

The V call is TRBV7-2, the J call TRBJ1-5, with D uncertain. V gave up 5 bases and J gave up 6 bases, with 14 bases separating them. The CDR3 contains 14 residues. CDR1 and CDR2 (germline): SGHTA, FQGNSA. This CDR3 is CASSPLVAGQPQHF. The DNA for the CDR3 is TGTGCCAGCAGCCCCCTCGTCGCCGGTCAGCCCCAGCATTTT.

The chain uses TRBV10-3 and TRBJ2-1, with TRBD2 matching 9 bases. This CDR3 is built from 14 residues. From germline, CDR1 is ENHRY and CDR2 SYGVKD. Losses at the gene ends were 4 bases for V and 5 bases for J; bases not matched to a gene: 3. Written as DNA, the CDR3 is TGTGCCATCAGTGGTAGACTAGCGGACAATGAGCAGTTCTTC. Protein sequence: CAISGRLADNEQFF.

The chain recombines TRBV6-5 with TRBJ2-7; 8 bases match TRBD1. This CDR3 has 12 amino acids. The junction had 2 bases not matched to a gene; V was cut back by 4 bases and J by 6 bases. The germline V gene encodes CDR1 MNHEY and CDR2 SVGAGI. Here the CDR3 DNA reads TGTGCCAGCAGTTCGACAGGGGCCGAGCAGTACTTC. As protein: CASSSTGAEQYF.

This chain links TRBV11-2 with TRBJ1-2, with a weak D call TRBD1 (5 bases). The germline V gene has CDR1 SGHAT and CDR2 FQNNGV. Deletions cut 9 bases from V and 7 bases from J, with 15 bases between. This CDR3 is 12 amino acids long. CDR3 sequence: CARESGGSGYTF. The CDR3, as DNA: TGTGCCAGGGAGTCCGGGGGATCTGGCTACACCTTC.

The chain couples TRBV6-5 to TRBJ1-1; D remains ambiguous. The CDR3 loop spans 14 amino acids. The germline V gene encodes CDR1 MNHEY and CDR2 SVGAGI. The V gene lost 6 bases and the J gene lost 0 bases, with 11 bases spanning the gap. CDR3 protein: CASRWQELNTEAFF. The CDR3, as DNA: TGTGCCAGCAGATGGCAGGAGTTGAACACTGAAGCTTTCTTT.

This chain joins TRBV4-3 and TRBJ2-2, with D perhaps matching TRBD2 (6 bases). CDR3 length: 18 residues. V gave up 0 bases and J gave up 2 bases, with 16 bases separating them. The germline gives CDR1 LGHNA, CDR2 YSLEER. CDR3 DNA sequence: TGCGCCAGCAGCCAAGAAGGGTTTAGGAGGGGCAACACCGGGGAGCTGTTTTTT. Protein: CASSQEGFRRGNTGELFF.

With respect to this clone: Other DNA sequences of this sample code for an identical CDR3. The V call is TRBV5-1, the J call TRBJ2-1; 11 bases map to TRBD2. In germline, CDR1 is SGHRS, CDR2 YFSETQ. Trimming at V came to 0 bases and at J to 4 bases, leaving 3 bases not matched to a gene. The CDR3 consists of 16 residues. CDR3 coding DNA: TGCGCCAGCAGCTTGGAGGGGACTAGCGGATACAATGAGCAGTTCTTC. Translating gives CASSLEGTSGYNEQFF.

V is TRBV6-1 and J is TRBJ2-6; either TRBD1 or TRBD2 may supply D (5 bases each). The CDR3 runs to 16 residues. CDR1 and CDR2 (germline): MNHNS, SASEGT. V lost 8 bases, J lost 4 bases, and 18 bases lay in between. The CDR3, as DNA: TGTGCCAGCTGTCAAGGGGCGCCGGGGGGGGCCAACGTCCTGACTTTC. This codes for CASCQGAPGGANVLTF.

The chain recombines TRBV5-6 with TRBJ2-1; D is ambiguous. This CDR3 is built from 16 residues. V lost 6 bases and J 0 bases, leaving 16 bases between the germline ends. From germline, CDR1 is SGHDT and CDR2 YYEEEE. The CDR3 DNA reads as TGTGCCAGCACCCCGGTGGGCGGAAGCTCCTACAATGAGCAGTTCTTC. Translation gives CASTPVGGSSYNEQFF.

The chain links TRBV5-4 to TRBJ2-5; TRBD2 agrees at 8 bases. J lost 2 bases, V lost 4 bases, and 13 bases had no gene match. CDR1 and CDR2 (germline): SGHNT, YYREEE (reference sequence). This CDR3 region has 17 residues. Written as DNA, the CDR3 is TGTGCCAGCAGCGGGGGAAGCGGGAGCCCGATACAAGAGACCCAGTACTTC. Translating gives CASSGGSGSPIQETQYF.

The chain is built from TRBV9 and TRBJ2-6; 7 bases align to TRBD1. The CDR3 is 17 residues long. Germline-derived CDR1 and CDR2 are SGDLS and YYNGEE. With 3 bases clipped from V and 0 bases from J, the junction kept 6 bases outside the gene matches. DNA of the CDR3: TGTGCCAGCAGCGGACAGGGACGGCACTCTGGGGCCAACGTCCTGACTTTC. This translates into CASSGQGRHSGANVLTF.

This clone was counted a single time. This chain uses TRBV7-2 with TRBJ1-6; D not certain. Per the germline V gene, CDR1 is SGHTA and CDR2 is FQGNSA. Trimming took off 5 bases at V and 7 bases at J, with 15 bases between the two ends. The CDR3 totals 15 residues. The CDR3 reads CASSLHTPGNSPLHF. The CDR3 bases are TGTGCCAGCAGCCTCCACACCCCTGGAAATTCACCCCTCCACTTT.

The CDR3 coding sequence is TGTGCCAGCAGGACCCGGACAGGACAGGGGGACGAGCAGTACTTC. Translated: CASRTRTGQGDEQYF. V usage is TRBV5-6 and J usage is TRBJ2-7; 10 nucleotides align to TRBD1. This CDR3 is built from 15 residues. Per the germline V gene, CDR1 is SGHDT and CDR2 is YYEEEE. V dropped 5 bases and J dropped 5; count of bases not matched to a gene: 10.

This chain links TRBV27 with TRBJ1-5, with 9 bases matching TRBD1. The germline V gene has CDR1 MNHEY and CDR2 SMNVEV (reference sequence). With V trimmed by 6 bases and J by 4 bases, 10 bases remained unmatched. The CDR3 is made up of 16 amino acids. The CDR3 coding sequence is TGTGCCAGCAGGCCCCACGGGACAGGGAATAATCAGCCCCAGCATTTT. Translation gives CASRPHGTGNNQPQHF.